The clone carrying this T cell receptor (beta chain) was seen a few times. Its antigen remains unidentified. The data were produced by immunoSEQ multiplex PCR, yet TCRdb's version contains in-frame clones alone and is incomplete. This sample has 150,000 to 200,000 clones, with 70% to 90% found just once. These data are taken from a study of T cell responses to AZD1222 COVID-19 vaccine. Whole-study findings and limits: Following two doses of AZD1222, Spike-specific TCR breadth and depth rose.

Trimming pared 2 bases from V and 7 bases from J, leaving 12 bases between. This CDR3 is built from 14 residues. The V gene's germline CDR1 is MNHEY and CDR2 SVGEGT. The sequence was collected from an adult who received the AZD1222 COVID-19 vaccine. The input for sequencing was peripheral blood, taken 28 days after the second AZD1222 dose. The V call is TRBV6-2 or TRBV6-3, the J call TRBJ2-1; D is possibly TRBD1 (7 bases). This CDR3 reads CASSYQGGWNEQFF. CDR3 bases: TGTGCCAGCAGTTACCAGGGGGGTTGGAATGAGCAGTTCTTC.